This T cell receptor beta chain is from a study of cytomegalovirus exposure and HLA in healthy donors. General study findings and limits: Under in vitro conditions, a few CMV-associated chains were confirmed as specific for CMV antigens.

Points on this clone: The antigen is not known.

The PCR had 60 Vbeta and 13 Jbeta primers. Assay used: immunoSEQ multiplex PCR; TCRdb lists only in-frame clones, some missing. The sample comprises around 95,000 clones, 82% of which are singletons, and 3% to 4% rests with the top ten. This TCR came from a man aged 25-45 years in good health and CMV-seropositive. Material for sequencing was PBMCs.

The CDR3 is CASSIPQGAVYEQYF. The CDR3 coding sequence is TGCGCCAGCAGCATACCACAGGGGGCGGTCTACGAGCAGTACTTC. This chain links TRBV5-1 with TRBJ2-7, with 9 bases aligning to TRBD1. The CDR3 is 15 amino acids. J gave up 3 bases and V 4 bases, and 8 bases lay outside the gene matches. Germline CDR1 is SGHRS and CDR2 is YFSETQ.